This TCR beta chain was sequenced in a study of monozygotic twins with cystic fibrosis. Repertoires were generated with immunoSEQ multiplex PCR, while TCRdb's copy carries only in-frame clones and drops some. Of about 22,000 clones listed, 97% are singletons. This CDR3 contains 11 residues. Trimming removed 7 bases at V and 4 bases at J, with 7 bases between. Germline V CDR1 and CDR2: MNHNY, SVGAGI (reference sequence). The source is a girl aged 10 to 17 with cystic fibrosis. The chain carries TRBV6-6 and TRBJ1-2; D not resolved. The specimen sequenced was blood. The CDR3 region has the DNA TGTGCCAGCATAGCCAGCTATGGCTACACCTTC. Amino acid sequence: CASIASYGYTF.